This entry is about one T cell receptor (beta chain). Its antigen is currently unknown. The PCR was carried out with 60 Vbeta primers and 13 Jbeta primers. Generated by immunoSEQ multiplex PCR, the TCRdb table keeps only in-frame clones and is missing some. This sample has around 90,000 clones, with 82% found just once. This entry is derived from a study of cytomegalovirus exposure and HLA in healthy donors. Study information: An early release of data contained approximately 80 million unique TCRs, which came from HLA-typed donors.

General observations from the study: Association with HLA alleles at 0.05 false discovery rate was found for some 18,000 TCR beta sequences in a later analysis. An analysis was carried out at a later point. It showed that HLA-associated TCR beta chains were more clonally expanded than equally common non-associated chains. Reported performance of the classifier showed diagnosis of cytomegalovirus status with high specificity and sensitivity.

The CDR3 runs to 12 residues. CDR1 MDHEN and CDR2 SYDVKM come from the germline V gene. This TCR derives from a man aged 50-59 years in good health and CMV-seronegative. The sample comprised PBMCs. V and J are TRBV28 and TRBJ2-7; 10 bases match TRBD1. CDR3 loop: CVVWDRGTEQYF. The CDR3 bases are TGTGTCGTTTGGGACAGGGGCACCGAGCAGTACTTC.